Below, 8 T cell receptor beta chains from the same sample are listed, as sequenced in a study of Ad26.COV2.S vaccination and SARS-CoV-2 variants. The treatment was: about 20 received Ad26.COV2.S at low or high dose, single or two shots; about 5 received placebo; per-sample allocation not given. Vaccine and placebo recipients were sampled on day 63 after the first injection. The repertoire was sequenced with immunoSEQ multiplex PCR; TCRdb's copy has only in-frame clones and lacks some. The sample lists some 480,000 clones; around nine tenths were seen once. Sequencing used peripheral blood, obtained in a trial of Ad26.COV2.S vaccine versus placebo. The source is a person between 18 and 59 years old who received the Ad26.COV2.S COVID-19 vaccine or a placebo.

The CDR3 coding sequence is TGTGCCAGTAGACTTAGCGGTCAATTCTCCTACGAGCAGTACTTC. It yields the protein CASRLSGQFSYEQYF. This chain uses TRBV19 with TRBJ2-7; tentatively, D is TRBD2 (6 bases). Germline CDR1 is LNHDA and CDR2 is SQIVND (reference sequence). Between the trimmed V and J ends, which lost 6 bases and 0 bases, there was a span of 15 bases. The CDR3 loop spans 15 amino acids.

This chain joins TRBV7-2 and TRBJ2-7; D is perhaps TRBD1 (5 bases). The CDR3 runs 14 residues. V lost 0 bases and J lost 7, with 13 bases in between. Germline V gene lookup returns CDR1 SGHTA and CDR2 FQGNSA. The CDR3 spells CASSLAPGKGEQYF. The CDR3 DNA follows: TGTGCCAGCAGCTTAGCTCCAGGGAAGGGGGAGCAGTACTTC. Full variable domain (outside the CDR3, taken from reference TRBV7-2 and TRBJ2-7): GAGVSQSPSNKVTEKGKDVELRCDPISGHTALYWYRQSLGQGLEFLIYFQGNSAPDKSGLPSDRFSAERTGGSVSTLTIQRTQQEDSAVYLCASSLAPGKGEQYFGPGTRLTVT.

V usage is TRBV5-1 and J usage is TRBJ1-5; D is unresolved. The CDR3 has 13 amino acids. In germline, CDR1 is SGHRS, CDR2 YFSETQ. V was pared by 0 bases and J by 3 bases, with 4 bases between. CDR3 coding DNA: TGCGCCAGCAGCTTGGGGAACAATCAGCCCCAGCATTTT. The encoded protein is CASSLGNNQPQHF. Combining the CDR3 with reference TRBV5-1 and TRBJ1-5 gives the whole variable domain KAGVTQTPRYLIKTRGQQVTLSCSPISGHRSVSWYQQTPGQGLQFLFEYFSETQRNKGNFPGRFSGRQFSNSRSEMNVSTLELGDSALYLCASSLGNNQPQHFGDGTRLSIL.

Note on this clone: This CDR3 is also generated by other DNA sequences in the sample. The chain carries TRBV28 and TRBJ1-1; D ambiguous. Germline CDR1 and CDR2: MDHEN and SYDVKM. This CDR3 contains 11 residues. V lost 2 bases, J lost 8 bases, and 6 bases lay in between. The CDR3: CASSLGGEAFF. For the CDR3, the DNA is TGTGCCAGCAGTTTAGGAGGGGAAGCTTTCTTT.

The chain has TRBV6-4 and TRBJ2-3; TRBD1 matches 8 bases. After removal of 6 bases from V and 4 bases from J, the junction contained 3 bases not matched to a gene. The CDR3 runs 13 residues. CDR1 and CDR2 from the germline V gene are MRHNA and SNTAGT. The CDR3 loop reads CASRAGGSDTQYF. The CDR3 DNA sequence: TGTGCCAGCAGAGCAGGGGGCTCAGATACGCAGTATTTT.

The chain links TRBV3-1 (or the pseudogene TRBV3-2) to TRBJ2-3, with 10 bases fitting TRBD2. CDR1 and CDR2 (germline): LGHDT, YNNKEL (reference sequence). V shed 2 bases and J 2 bases; nucleotides not matched to a gene: 7. This CDR3 is 17 amino acids long. CDR3 DNA: TGTGCCAGCAGCCAACCCCCGGGACTAGCGAACACAGATACGCAGTATTTT. Protein product: CASSQPPGLANTDTQYF.

The rearrangement links TRBV30 to TRBJ1-4; D is unresolved. Between the trimmed V and J ends, which lost 1 base and 7 bases, there was a span of 7 bases. The germline V gene has CDR1 GTSNPN and CDR2 SVGIG (reference sequence). The CDR3 is 12 amino acids. The CDR3 DNA reads TGTGCCTGGAGTGCGGGATCTGAAAAACTGTTTTTT. It yields the protein CAWSAGSEKLFF.

This clone was counted only a few times. V and J are TRBV6-5 and TRBJ2-2; D ambiguous. The germline gives CDR1 MNHEY, CDR2 SVGAGI. This CDR3 comprises 13 residues. Trimming cost V 6 bases and J 2 bases, with 7 bases left between them. CDR3 in amino acids: CASRWGNTGELFF. The DNA for the CDR3 is TGTGCCAGCAGGTGGGGAAACACCGGGGAGCTGTTTTTT.